Here is one TCR beta chain with its context. This specimen comes from a study of type 1 regulatory T cells. Study details: This in vitro CD4 product, T-allo10, is enriched for Tr1 cells and alloantigen-specific.

Using its own MiXCR run on the reads, TCRdb lists one record per CDR3 protein. The profile shows approximately 19,000 distinct CDR3 sequences, roughly 10% of them singletons. This TCR was recovered from a human donor in good health. Sequenced sample: CD4+ T cells, either the whole sample or a sorted fraction (not recorded which).

The CDR3 spells CAWSVLGETQYF. The CDR3, as DNA: TGTGCCTGGAGTGTACTGGGAGAGACCCAGTACTTC. J is TRBJ2-5 and V is TRBV30; no definite D call. Germline CDR1 and CDR2: GTSNPN and SVGIG (reference sequence). V was pared by 0 bases and J by 4 bases, with 6 bases between. The CDR3 extends over 12 amino acids.